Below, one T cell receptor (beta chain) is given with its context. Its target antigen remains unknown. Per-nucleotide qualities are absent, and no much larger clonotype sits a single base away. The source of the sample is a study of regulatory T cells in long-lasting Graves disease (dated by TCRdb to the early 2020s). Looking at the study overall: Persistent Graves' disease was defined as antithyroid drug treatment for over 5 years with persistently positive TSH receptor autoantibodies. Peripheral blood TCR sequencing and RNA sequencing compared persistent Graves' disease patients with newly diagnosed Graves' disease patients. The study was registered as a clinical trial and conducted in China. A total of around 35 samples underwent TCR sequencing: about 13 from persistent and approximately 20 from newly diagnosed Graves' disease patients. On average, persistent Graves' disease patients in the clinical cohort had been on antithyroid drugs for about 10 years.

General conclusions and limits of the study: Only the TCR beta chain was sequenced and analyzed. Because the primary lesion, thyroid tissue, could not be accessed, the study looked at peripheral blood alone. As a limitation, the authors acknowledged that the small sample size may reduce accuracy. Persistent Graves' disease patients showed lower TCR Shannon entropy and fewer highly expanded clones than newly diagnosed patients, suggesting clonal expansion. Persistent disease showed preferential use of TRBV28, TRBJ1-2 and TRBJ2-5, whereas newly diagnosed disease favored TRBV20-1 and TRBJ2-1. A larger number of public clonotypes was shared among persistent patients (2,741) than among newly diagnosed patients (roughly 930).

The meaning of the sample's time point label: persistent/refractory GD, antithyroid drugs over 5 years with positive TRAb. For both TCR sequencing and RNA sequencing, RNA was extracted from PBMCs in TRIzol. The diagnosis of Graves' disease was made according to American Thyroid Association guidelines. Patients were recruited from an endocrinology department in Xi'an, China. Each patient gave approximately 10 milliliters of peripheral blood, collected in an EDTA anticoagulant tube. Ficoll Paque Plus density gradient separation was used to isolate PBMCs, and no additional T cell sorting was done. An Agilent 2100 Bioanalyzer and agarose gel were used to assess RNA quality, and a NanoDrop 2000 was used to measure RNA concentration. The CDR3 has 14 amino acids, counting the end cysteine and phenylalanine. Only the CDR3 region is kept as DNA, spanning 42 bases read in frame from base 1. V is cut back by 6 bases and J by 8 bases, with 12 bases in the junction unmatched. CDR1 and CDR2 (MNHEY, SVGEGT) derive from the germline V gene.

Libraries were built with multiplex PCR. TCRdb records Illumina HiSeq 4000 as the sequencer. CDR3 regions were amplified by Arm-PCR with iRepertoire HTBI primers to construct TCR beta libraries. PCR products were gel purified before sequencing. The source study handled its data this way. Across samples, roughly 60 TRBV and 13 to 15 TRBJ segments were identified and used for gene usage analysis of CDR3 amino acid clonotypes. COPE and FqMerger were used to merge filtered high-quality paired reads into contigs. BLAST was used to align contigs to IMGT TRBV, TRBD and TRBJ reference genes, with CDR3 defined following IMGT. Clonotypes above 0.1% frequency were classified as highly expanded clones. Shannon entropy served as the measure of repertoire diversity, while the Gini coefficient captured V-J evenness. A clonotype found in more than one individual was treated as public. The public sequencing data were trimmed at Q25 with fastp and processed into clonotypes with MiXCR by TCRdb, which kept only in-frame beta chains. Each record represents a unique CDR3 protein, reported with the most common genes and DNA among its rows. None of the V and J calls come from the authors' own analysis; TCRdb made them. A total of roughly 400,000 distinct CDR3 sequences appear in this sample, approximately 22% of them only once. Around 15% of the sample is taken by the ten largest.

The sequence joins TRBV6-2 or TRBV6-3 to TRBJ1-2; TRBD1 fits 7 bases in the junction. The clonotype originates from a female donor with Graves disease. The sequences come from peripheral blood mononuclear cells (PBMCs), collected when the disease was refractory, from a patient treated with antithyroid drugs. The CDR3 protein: CASSAADRIKGYTF. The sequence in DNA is TGTGCCAGCAGCGCAGCGGACAGGATAAAGGGCTACACCTTC.